The 9 T cell receptor beta chains below were found in one sample sequenced in a study of beta chain features in type 1 diabetes. The study, taken as a whole, reports: TCRB CDR3s from Type 1 diabetes patients were moderately but significantly shorter in all four CD4+ subsets.

For these TCRs, the target antigens are not known. The entirety of the isolated RNA underwent reverse transcription, so expressed TCRB transcripts were sequenced. The method was immunoSEQ multiplex PCR; TCRdb's version includes in-frame clones alone and lacks a portion of them. The sample yields about 240,000 clones, approximately 15% seen once. Sequencing was done on a sample of naive CD4+ T cells from blood. The receptors shown here come from a man aged 30-40 years with type 1 diabetes.

This rearrangement joins TRBV11-2 to TRBJ2-1; 7 nucleotides line up with TRBD1. The germline gives CDR1 SGHAT, CDR2 FQNNGV. The V gene end was trimmed by 8 bases and the J gene end by 6 bases; junction bases not matched to a gene: 7. This CDR3 comprises 13 residues. The chain's CDR3 is CASSNRGSNEQFF. CDR3 coding DNA: TGTGCCAGCTCAAACAGGGGTAGCAATGAGCAGTTCTTC.

This clone was seen a few times. The chain recombines TRBV30 with TRBJ1-2; D is uncertain. Germline CDR1 and CDR2: GTSNPN and SVGIG (reference sequence). The CDR3 extends over 12 amino acids. V was pared by 3 bases and J by 7 bases, with 12 bases between. The CDR3 coding sequence is TGTGCCTGGAGCGGTCAGGCTGGTGGCTACACCTTC. It translates to CAWSGQAGGYTF.

The rearrangement links TRBV27 to TRBJ2-7, with unresolved D. Germline assignment: CDR1 MNHEY and CDR2 SMNVEV (reference sequence). The CDR3 is made up of 15 amino acids. V lost 2 bases, J lost 0 bases, and 11 bases lay in between. The CDR3 reads CASSLKRLSSYEQYF. The CDR3, as DNA: TGTGCCAGCAGTTTAAAAAGACTGAGCTCCTACGAGCAGTACTTC.

The rearrangement joins TRBV5-1 to TRBJ1-4, with D uncertain. The CDR3 is 13 residues long. Looked up from germline, CDR1 is SGHRS and CDR2 is YFSETQ. The ends were cut back, 2 bases at V and 5 bases at J, with 7 bases in the middle. CDR3 in DNA: TGCGCCAGCAGCTTCACAGAGAATGAAAAACTGTTTTTT. Protein sequence: CASSFTENEKLFF. Drawing the rest from reference TRBV5-1 and TRBJ1-4, the complete variable domain is KAGVTQTPRYLIKTRGQQVTLSCSPISGHRSVSWYQQTPGQGLQFLFEYFSETQRNKGNFPGRFSGRQFSNSRSEMNVSTLELGDSALYLCASSFTENEKLFFGSGTQLSVL.

The CDR3 coding sequence is TGCGCCAGCAGCGGTGGACTTGCGTCCTCCTACGAGCAGTACTTC. Translation: CASSGGLASSYEQYF. This sequence joins TRBV5-1 and TRBJ2-7, with D perhaps matching TRBD2 (5 bases). Trimming stripped 4 bases from V and 0 bases from J, with 14 bases between. Germline lookup yields CDR1 SGHRS and CDR2 YFSETQ. This CDR3 has 15 amino acids.

The chain links TRBV6-1 to TRBJ2-7; D is perhaps TRBD1 (6 bases). Looked up from germline, CDR1 is MNHNS and CDR2 is SASEGT. Trimming pared 7 bases from V and 2 bases from J, leaving 15 bases between. The CDR3 consists of 14 residues. The CDR3 bases are TGTGCCAGCAAATCCGGACAGCCTACCTACGAGCAGTACTTC. This translates into CASKSGQPTYEQYF.

The chain is built from TRBV12-5 and TRBJ1-4, with D uncertain. The length of the CDR3 is 14 residues. The V gene lost 6 bases and the J gene lost 1 base, with 9 bases spanning the gap. Germline V gene data show CDR1 as LGHNT and CDR2 as FRNRAP. The CDR3 DNA follows: TGTGCTAGTGGCCGAGGTATAACTAATGAAAAACTGTTTTTT. Residues: CASGRGITNEKLFF.

Only a few counts were recorded for this clone. This rearrangement joins TRBV5-4 to TRBJ2-4; 8 nucleotides match TRBD2. Germline lookup yields CDR1 SGHNT and CDR2 YYREEE (reference sequence). The CDR3 totals 15 residues. Losses at the gene ends were 2 bases for V and 7 bases for J; bases not matched to a gene: 8. This CDR3 reads CASSLKAGVTNIQYF. The DNA of the CDR3 is TGTGCCAGCAGCTTAAAAGCGGGAGTTACGAACATTCAGTACTTC.

This clone was observed a few times. The CDR3 loop is CASSQDSYGQGAWEQYF. In nucleotides, the CDR3 is TGTGCCAGCAGCCAAGATTCCTACGGACAGGGGGCGTGGGAGCAGTACTTC. The chain combines TRBV14 with TRBJ2-7, with TRBD1 matching 11 bases. CDR1 and CDR2 from the germline V gene are SGHDN and FVKESK. The CDR3 contains 17 residues. Germline trimming cut 0 bases from V and 7 bases from J; bases unmatched to any gene: 11. Complete variable domain (other parts from reference TRBV14 and TRBJ2-7): EAGVTQFPSHSVIEKGQTVTLRCDPISGHDNLYWYRRVMGKEIKFLLHFVKESKQDESGMPNNRFLAERTGGTYSTLKVQPAELEDSGVYFCASSQDSYGQGAWEQYFGPGTRLTVT.